Shown below are 20 T cell receptor beta chains from a single sample sequenced in a study of cytotoxic CD8 clonotypes in ibrutinib-treated CLL (dated by TCRdb to about 2021). The library was made by the immunoSEQ multiplex PCR assay. In TCRdb, the immuneACCESS table is reduced to in-frame sequences with V and J assigned. These tables do not hold every clone; where another copy was compared, an unresolved V gene accounts for under half, and the others remain unexplained. This sample comprises some 350,000 clones, roughly 67% of them detected only once. The ten most abundant clones make up just under 6.5% of the sample. Sequences were derived from PBMCs, sampled after 36 months of ibrutinib treatment. The receptors originated from a human donor with chronic lymphocytic leukemia.

This clone was seen just once. The CDR3 nucleotides read TGCGCCAGCAGCTTCGGACAAGGCGGCTACGAGCAGTACTTC. Translated, it gives CASSFGQGGYEQYF. The chain is built from TRBV5-1 and TRBJ2-7; possible D gene TRBD1, 5 bases. The CDR3 is 14 residues long. The ends were cut back, 2 bases at V and 3 bases at J, with 12 bases in the middle. The germline CDR1 and CDR2 sequences are SGHRS and YFSETQ.

The chain uses TRBV5-6 and TRBJ1-5; D uncertain. Trimming pared 1 base from V and 4 bases from J, leaving 15 bases between. CDR1 and CDR2 (germline): SGHDT, YYEEEE. This CDR3 is built from 16 residues. The CDR3 protein is CASSLSRSILNQPQHF. In nucleotides, the CDR3 is TGTGCCAGCAGCTTGTCTCGAAGCATATTAAATCAGCCCCAGCATTTT.

V and J are TRBV10-2 and TRBJ2-3; maybe TRBD2 (6 bases). The CDR3 sequence is 15 residues long. The germline gives CDR1 WSHSY, CDR2 SAAADI. V was trimmed by 5 bases and J by 1 base, leaving 13 bases between them. CDR3 nucleotides: TGCGCCAGCAGTCCGATGCGGGACGGCACAGATACGCAGTATTTT. As protein: CASSPMRDGTDTQYF.

The chain is built from TRBV28 and TRBJ1-2; 9 positions agree with TRBD1. Germline CDR1 reads MDHEN; CDR2 reads SYDVKM. The CDR3 totals 15 residues. J gave up 3 bases and V 2 bases, and 4 bases lay outside the gene matches. The CDR3 DNA reads TGTGCCAGCAGTTTAGGACAGGGGATGCACTATGGCTACACCTTC. Its protein product is CASSLGQGMHYGYTF.

The V call is TRBV6-5, the J call TRBJ1-1; tentative D call: TRBD1 (5 bases). CDR3 size: 11 residues. Trimming stripped 6 bases from V and 7 bases from J, with 9 bases between. The germline V gene encodes CDR1 MNHEY and CDR2 SVGAGI. In DNA form, the CDR3 reads TGTGCCAGCAGACAGGCTATTGAAGCTTTCTTT. As protein: CASRQAIEAFF.

CDR3: CASSLKGRHEQYF. The CDR3 DNA reads TGTGCCAGCAGCCTGAAGGGACGCCACGAGCAGTACTTC. The chain couples TRBV4-2 to TRBJ2-7, with D perhaps given as TRBD1 or TRBD2 (5 bases each). The CDR3 consists of 13 residues. The V gene lost 4 bases and the J gene lost 5 bases, with 12 bases spanning the gap. Germline assignment: CDR1 LGHNA and CDR2 YNFKEQ.

V and J are TRBV28 and TRBJ2-7; TRBD2 aligns across 10 bases. CDR1 MDHEN and CDR2 SYDVKM come from the germline V gene. V dropped 2 bases and J dropped 7; count of bases not matched to a gene: 11. The CDR3 has 16 residues. DNA of the CDR3: TGTGCCAGCAGTTTAATAACGCTAGCGGGAGTGGGAGAGCAGTACTTC. Translation: CASSLITLAGVGEQYF.

V is TRBV4-1 and J is TRBJ2-1; D possibly corresponds to TRBD1 (6 bases). The germline V gene encodes CDR1 MGHRA and CDR2 YSYEKL. Trimming removed 10 bases from V and 8 bases from J, with 27 bases in between. The CDR3 loop spans 16 amino acids. The CDR3 here is CATTLTGMPVGDEQFF. The DNA of the CDR3 is TGCGCCACTACACTGACAGGAATGCCCGTAGGGGATGAGCAGTTCTTC.

The rearrangement links TRBV15 to TRBJ2-2; 11 bases agree with TRBD2. J was trimmed by 7 bases and V by 6 bases; bases with no gene match: 10. CDR1 and CDR2 (germline): LNHNV, YYDKDF (reference sequence). This CDR3 spans 16 amino acids. The chain's CDR3 is CATSIASGGPNGELFF. Written as DNA, the CDR3 is TGTGCCACCAGTATCGCTAGCGGGGGGCCTAACGGGGAGCTGTTTTTT. The full variable domain, its missing parts supplied by reference TRBV15 and TRBJ2-2, is DAMVIQNPRYQVTQFGKPVTLSCSQTLNHNVMYWYQQKSSQAPKLLFHYYDKDFNNEADTPDNFQSRRPNTSFCFLDIRSPGLGDTAMYLCATSIASGGPNGELFFGEGSRLTVL.

The DNA for the CDR3 is TGCAGCGGCCGGGACACTATGAACACTGAAGCTTTCTTT. Amino acids: CSGRDTMNTEAFF. This sequence joins TRBV29-1 and TRBJ1-1, with D perhaps TRBD1 (6 bases). Germline CDR1 reads SQVTM; CDR2 reads ANQGSEA. The CDR3 totals 13 residues. V dropped 7 bases and J dropped 0 bases, with 12 bases sitting between them.

This clone is a singleton in its sample. The V and J genes are TRBV7-2 and TRBJ1-6; 8 nucleotides agree with TRBD1. The CDR3 runs 17 residues. CDR1 and CDR2 from the germline V gene are SGHTA and FQGNSA. The V segment lost 5 bases and the J segment 4 bases; nucleotides outside the gene matches: 10. The chain's CDR3 is CASSDGWGQAYNSPLHF. The DNA for the CDR3 is TGTGCCAGCAGCGACGGTTGGGGACAGGCTTATAATTCACCCCTCCACTTT.

The chain carries TRBV10-1 and TRBJ2-7, with D tentatively TRBD2 (6 bases). The V gene lost 3 bases and the J gene lost 3 bases, with 15 bases spanning the gap. This CDR3 region has 15 residues. Germline CDR1 WNHNN, CDR2 SYGVQD (reference sequence). This CDR3 reads CASSDPTAGRYEQYF. The CDR3 DNA follows: TGCGCCAGCAGTGACCCGACAGCGGGCCGCTACGAGCAGTACTTC.

The chain uses TRBV19 and TRBJ2-5; D is possibly TRBD1 (5 bases). This CDR3 has 12 residues. CDR1 and CDR2 from the germline V gene are LNHDA and SQIVND (reference sequence). V lost 4 bases and J lost 2, with 5 bases in between. The CDR3 DNA reads as TGTGCCAGTAGTAACAGGCAAGAGACCCAGTACTTC. Encoded protein: CASSNRQETQYF.

The chain's CDR3 is CASSYRGGTGLLEKLFF. The CDR3 nucleotides read TGTGCCAGCAGTTACAGAGGGGGGACAGGGTTGCTTGAAAAACTGTTTTTT. V is TRBV7-9 and J is TRBJ1-4; 9 bases line up with TRBD1. The CDR3 length is 17 residues. Germline CDR1 is SEHNR and CDR2 is FQNEAQ (reference sequence). Germline trimming cut 6 bases from V and 7 bases from J; bases unmatched to any gene: 15.

This clone turned up a few times. Within the sample, other DNA sequences also encode this same CDR3. The V and J genes are TRBV7-8 and TRBJ1-2; 9 bases are shared with TRBD1. The CDR3 runs to 14 residues. Germline-derived CDR1 and CDR2 are SGHVS and FQNEAQ. Trimming took 0 bases from V and 4 from J; bases not matched to a gene: 0. CDR3: CASSLAGQGYGYTF. CDR3 nucleotide sequence: TGTGCCAGCAGCTTAGCGGGACAGGGCTATGGCTACACCTTC.

This chain links TRBV27 with TRBJ1-2; 11 positions match TRBD1. Germline loops: CDR1 MNHEY, CDR2 SMNVEV (reference sequence). Losses at the gene ends were 5 bases for V and 7 bases for J; bases not matched to a gene: 6. This CDR3 is 14 amino acids long. CDR3 in DNA: TGTGCCAGCAGTCATCCGGGACAGGGGGGTGGCTACACCTTC. This sequence encodes CASSHPGQGGGYTF.

The CDR3 nucleotides are TGCGCCAGCAGCCAACTGGGGAGCGGGAGGAGTTACAATGAGCAGTTCTTC. Its protein product is CASSQLGSGRSYNEQFF. The rearrangement joins TRBV4-3 to TRBJ2-1; 9 bases line up with TRBD2. The CDR3 sequence is 17 residues long. Germline V gene sequence: CDR1 LGHNA, CDR2 YSLEER. The junction had 9 bases not matched to a gene; V was cut back by 2 bases and J by 4 bases.

The chain is built from TRBV2 and TRBJ2-7, with D tentatively TRBD2 (6 bases). Germline CDR1 SNHLY, CDR2 FYNNEI. The length of the CDR3 is 13 residues. The V gene lost 7 bases and the J gene lost 4 bases, with 14 bases spanning the gap. CDR3 sequence reads: CASNAGPPYEQYF. CDR3 nucleotides: TGTGCCAGCAACGCGGGACCCCCTTACGAGCAGTACTTC.

CDR3 loop: CASSLHGAYEQFF. The CDR3 DNA reads TGTGCCAGCAGCTTGCACGGGGCGTATGAGCAGTTCTTC. This rearrangement joins TRBV5-8 to TRBJ2-1; D tentatively fits TRBD1 or TRBD2 (5 bases each). The germline gives CDR1 SGHTS, CDR2 YDEGEE. There are 13 residues in the CDR3. The V end was cut by 1 base, the J end by 8 bases, with 10 bases between.

This clone was observed a few times. The V call is TRBV11-1, the J call TRBJ2-1; D remains ambiguous. V was pared by 3 bases and J by 8 bases, with 8 bases between. The length of the CDR3 is 12 residues. The germline V gene has CDR1 SGHAT and CDR2 FQDESV (reference sequence). The DNA for the CDR3 is TGTGCCAGCAGCTTCGCAGGCCATGAGCAGTTCTTC. This codes for CASSFAGHEQFF.